What follows are 14 T cell receptor beta chains derived from one specimen sequenced in a study of blood T cells in healthy people across ages. With a J-beta primer mix and a sample-barcoded 5' primer, a second PCR ran about 7 to 11 cycles. TCRdb ran MiXCR on the 5' RACE reads and lists one entry per CDR3 protein. The table records some 1,500,000 distinct CDR3 sequences, about 42% of them present only once. The sample comprised blood. The receptors derive from a woman under 30 in good health.

The chain recombines TRBV5-1 with TRBJ2-1; D is possibly TRBD1 (5 bases). Trimming left V 0 bases short and J 12 bases short, with 13 bases between. Germline CDR1 SGHRS, CDR2 YFSETQ. This CDR3 region has 13 residues. CDR3 coding DNA: TGCGCCAGCAGCTTGGCCCCCAGGGTTGGGCAGTTCTTC. This gives the protein CASSLAPRVGQFF.

The chain employs TRBV27 and TRBJ2-1; 9 bases agree with TRBD2. V trimming: 2 bases; J trimming: 9 bases; junction bases outside the gene matches: 17. The CDR3 totals 18 residues. Germline CDR1 reads MNHEY; CDR2 reads SMNVEV (reference sequence). This CDR3 reads CASSLALWQRGVQREQFF. CDR3 DNA sequence: TGTGCCAGCAGTTTAGCTTTGTGGCAGCGGGGGGTGCAGCGTGAGCAGTTCTTC.

This clonotype was detected only a few times. V gene TRBV6-1 combines with J gene TRBJ2-3; 7 bases agree with TRBD2. V was clipped by 2 bases and J by 14 bases; unmatched bases: 7. Germline assignment: CDR1 MNHNS and CDR2 SASEGT. This CDR3 is 12 amino acids long. For the CDR3, the DNA is TGTGCCAGCAGTGAAAGGGGACTACCGGGGTATTTT. This translates into CASSERGLPGYF.

Details on this clonotype: This sequence may be a read error, since a much larger clone differs from it by one base. This chain joins TRBV25-1 and TRBJ2-5, with 10 nucleotides matching TRBD2. The V segment lost 6 bases and the J segment 11 bases; nucleotides outside the gene matches: 15. Per the germline V gene, CDR1 is MGHDK and CDR2 is SYGVNS. The CDR3 loop spans 15 amino acids. The DNA of the CDR3 is TGTGCCAGCAGAGAACTAGCGGGGTCCTACAATGGGCAGTACTTC. Its translation is CASRELAGSYNGQYF.

This chain joins TRBV6-5 and TRBJ2-7; D ambiguous. Germline V gene data show CDR1 as MNHEY and CDR2 as SVGAGI. Trimming cost V 5 bases and J 0 bases, with 14 bases left between them. The CDR3 is made up of 15 amino acids. In nucleotides, the CDR3 is TGTGCCAGCAGTACCTCCGACGGCGGCTCCTACGAGCAGTACTTC. The encoded protein is CASSTSDGGSYEQYF.

This clonotype has just a few counts. The chain couples TRBV28 to TRBJ1-1, with a tentative D call TRBD1 (6 bases). The germline gives CDR1 MDHEN, CDR2 SYDVKM. CDR3 length equals 14 residues. V gave up 6 bases and J gave up 8 bases, with 19 bases separating them. CDR3 loop: CASSTGSSRGEAFF. The CDR3, as DNA: TGTGCCAGCAGCACAGGGTCGTCTAGGGGAGAAGCTTTCTTT.

This clonotype was seen only a few times. The V and J genes are TRBV20-1 and TRBJ1-4; D not resolved. The CDR3 is made up of 15 amino acids. CDR1 and CDR2 (germline): DFQATT, SNEGSKA (reference sequence). With 3 bases removed from V and 6 bases from J, the gap between germline ends came to 17 bases. The DNA of the CDR3 is TGCAGTGCTAGTTATATGGGTAGGCCCGATGAAAAACTGTTTTTT. Translated, it gives CSASYMGRPDEKLFF.

The gene calls are TRBV5-1 and TRBJ2-1; D possibly matches TRBD1 or TRBD2 (5 bases each). V lost 2 bases and J lost 6, with 18 bases in between. Germline values: CDR1 SGHRS, CDR2 YFSETQ. The CDR3 contains 16 residues. In DNA, the CDR3 is TGCGCCAGCAGCTTCTCCCTGGGACCCTTTGGCAATGAGCAGTTCTTC. This codes for CASSFSLGPFGNEQFF.

The chain couples TRBV28 to TRBJ2-3; the D is unclear. The V end lost 3 bases, the J end lost 6 bases, and 13 bases lay between the germline ends. The V gene's germline CDR1 is MDHEN and CDR2 SYDVKM. The length of the CDR3 is 14 residues. The CDR3: CASSFASTEDTQYF. The CDR3 DNA reads TGTGCCAGCAGTTTCGCGAGTACCGAGGATACGCAGTATTTT.

V gene TRBV20-1 combines with J gene TRBJ2-7, with 8 positions matching TRBD1. The germline V gene encodes CDR1 DFQATT and CDR2 SNEGSKA (reference sequence). The CDR3 covers 13 residues. The junction had 4 bases not matched to a gene; V was cut back by 3 bases and J by 3 bases. The CDR3 loop is CSARQGAGYEQYF. The CDR3 nucleotides are TGCAGTGCTAGGCAGGGGGCTGGCTACGAGCAGTACTTC.

The chain carries TRBV20-1 and TRBJ2-1; D is unclear. The germline V gene has CDR1 DFQATT and CDR2 SNEGSKA (reference sequence). Trimming removed 6 bases at V and 2 bases at J, with 11 bases between. The CDR3 loop spans 13 amino acids. In nucleotides, the CDR3 is TGCAGTGCCATCGACTTTCCCTACAATGAGCAGTTCTTC. Translated, it gives CSAIDFPYNEQFF.

This clonotype was counted between two and nine times. The rearrangement joins TRBV20-1 to TRBJ2-1, with 10 bases that match TRBD2. The CDR3 sequence is 16 residues long. CDR1 and CDR2 (germline): DFQATT, SNEGSKA (reference sequence). J was trimmed by 1 base and V by 0 bases; bases with no gene match: 3. This CDR3 is CSARDPSGRSYNEQFF. CDR3 coding DNA: TGCAGTGCTAGAGATCCTAGCGGGAGATCCTACAATGAGCAGTTCTTC.

In this sample, this clonotype turned up many times. This chain connects TRBV3-1 to TRBJ2-5; D ambiguous. CDR3 length: 12 amino acids. V was shortened by 5 bases and J by 5 bases, with 9 bases between the two germline ends. Germline V gene lookup returns CDR1 LGHDT and CDR2 YNNKEL (reference sequence). CDR3 sequence: CASSSDWETQYF. The CDR3 DNA follows: TGTGCCAGCAGCAGCGACTGGGAGACCCAGTACTTC.

In regard to this clonotype: The missing conserved phenylalanine or tryptophan at the end of this CDR3 makes a read error likely. The chain couples TRBV7-6 to TRBJ2-3; the D gene is possibly TRBD2 (5 bases). Trimming removed 5 bases from V and 8 bases from J, with 14 bases in between. The CDR3 length is 13 residues. Germline V gene data show CDR1 as SGHVS and CDR2 as FNYEAQ. CDR3 loop: CASSPLAASTQYL. CDR3 in DNA: TGTGCCAGCAGCCCCCTAGCTGCAAGTACGCAGTATCTT.